This is a list of T cell receptor beta chains from one sample in a study of blood T cell repertoires in COVID-19. Profiled with immunoSEQ multiplex PCR; TCRdb holds only in-frame clones, not every one. The sample has 80,000 to 100,000 clones, about 90% seen once. Sequenced input: peripheral blood. The receptor source for this set is a human donor with COVID-19, enrolled during active disease. The donor label of this sample is uncertain. Each CDR3 is given with its conserved first and last residue. The order of the fields is J gene, clone size, V gene, D gene, CDR3 DNA, CDR3 protein. A D gene is named only where the DNA matches it firmly. Where a row states a size, it is once, few, many or the class of an expanded clone; other rows omit it.

j_gene: TRBJ2-7
abundance: -
v_gene: TRBV7-2
d_gene: -
CDR3nt: TGTGCCAGCAGCTTAATGGCCTCCGAGCAGTACTTC
CDR3aa: CASSLMASEQYF

j_gene: TRBJ2-7
abundance: -
v_gene: TRBV6-5
d_gene: TRBD1
CDR3nt: TGTGCCAGCAGAGCGACCGGGACAGGGTACCACGAGCAGTACTTC
CDR3aa: CASRATGTGYHEQYF

j_gene: TRBJ1-1
abundance: -
v_gene: TRBV9
d_gene: TRBD1
CDR3nt: TGTGCCAGCAGCGGGGGACAGGTAACTTCGAACACTGAAGCTTTCTTT
CDR3aa: CASSGGQVTSNTEAFF

j_gene: TRBJ2-1
abundance: -
v_gene: TRBV6-5
d_gene: TRBD1
CDR3nt: TGTGCCAGCAGTAGTTACAGGGGTTGGAATGAGCAGTTCTTC
CDR3aa: CASSSYRGWNEQFF

j_gene: TRBJ2-1
abundance: -
v_gene: TRBV29-1
d_gene: TRBD1
CDR3nt: TGCAGCGTGTCCGGGACAGGGGTCTACAATGAGCAGTTCTTC
CDR3aa: CSVSGTGVYNEQFF

j_gene: TRBJ1-2
abundance: -
v_gene: TRBV11-3
d_gene: -
CDR3nt: TGTGCCAGCAGTTACTCAGGCACCGACTATGGCTACACCTTC
CDR3aa: CASSYSGTDYGYTF

j_gene: TRBJ2-7
abundance: -
v_gene: TRBV5-1
d_gene: TRBD2
CDR3nt: TGCGCCAGCAGCTTAGGCGGGGGGTCCTACGAGCAGTACTTC
CDR3aa: CASSLGGGSYEQYF

j_gene: TRBJ1-2
abundance: -
v_gene: TRBV3-1/TRBV3-2
d_gene: TRBD1
CDR3nt: TGTGCCAGCAGCATGGGACAGGTAGTCTATGGCTACACCTTC
CDR3aa: CASSMGQVVYGYTF

j_gene: TRBJ2-1
abundance: -
v_gene: TRBV11-2
d_gene: -
CDR3nt: TGTGCCAGCAGCTTATCCCGGGGCTCCTACAATGAGCAGTTCTTC
CDR3aa: CASSLSRGSYNEQFF

j_gene: TRBJ2-3
abundance: -
v_gene: TRBV6-2/TRBV6-3
d_gene: -
CDR3nt: TGTGCCAGCAGTTACTCAGATAGCGGATTCACAGATACGCAGTATTTT
CDR3aa: CASSYSDSGFTDTQYF

j_gene: TRBJ2-1
abundance: -
v_gene: TRBV21-1
d_gene: -
CDR3nt: TGTGCCAGCAGCAAAGTGGGGGGGTTTCATGAGCAGTTCTTC
CDR3aa: CASSKVGGFHEQFF

j_gene: TRBJ2-7
abundance: -
v_gene: TRBV13
d_gene: TRBD1
CDR3nt: TGTGCCAGCAGCGGGAGGGACAGGGGGTTCTACGAGCAGTACTTC
CDR3aa: CASSGRDRGFYEQYF

j_gene: TRBJ1-5
abundance: -
v_gene: TRBV24-1
d_gene: -
CDR3nt: TGTGCCACCGCCGGACAGCTCAATCAGCCCCAGCATTTT
CDR3aa: CATAGQLNQPQHF

j_gene: TRBJ2-7
abundance: -
v_gene: TRBV7-6
d_gene: TRBD1
CDR3nt: TGTGCCATGGCGGTACAGGGGGCTTCACTTTACGAGCAGTACTTC
CDR3aa: CAMAVQGASLYEQYF

j_gene: TRBJ1-3
abundance: -
v_gene: TRBV18
d_gene: -
CDR3nt: TGTGCCAGCTCACCACGTAAGTTCAGGGGTCTGCGAAACACCATATATTTT
CDR3aa: CASSPRKFRGLRNTIYF

j_gene: TRBJ2-3
abundance: -
v_gene: TRBV5-1
d_gene: -
CDR3nt: TGCGCCAGCAGCTTGGCCGACAGTCCGAGCACAGATACGCAGTATTTT
CDR3aa: CASSLADSPSTDTQYF

j_gene: TRBJ1-1
abundance: -
v_gene: TRBV6-4
d_gene: TRBD1
CDR3nt: TGTGCCAGCAGTGACTCTAGCAGGGGGACTGAAGCTTTCTTT
CDR3aa: CASSDSSRGTEAFF

j_gene: TRBJ1-5
abundance: -
v_gene: TRBV7-2
d_gene: -
CDR3nt: TGTGCCAGCAGCTTATTGGGGGCTCGAAATCAGCCCCAGCATTTT
CDR3aa: CASSLLGARNQPQHF

j_gene: TRBJ1-1
abundance: few
v_gene: TRBV15
d_gene: -
CDR3nt: TGTGCCACCAGCAGAGATCTTGGAGGAACTGAAGCTTTCTTT
CDR3aa: CATSRDLGGTEAFF

j_gene: TRBJ2-1
abundance: -
v_gene: TRBV5-1
d_gene: TRBD1
CDR3nt: TGCGCCAGCAGCTTGGTGGTCAAACAGGGGTACAATGAGCAGTTCTTC
CDR3aa: CASSLVVKQGYNEQFF

j_gene: TRBJ2-3
abundance: -
v_gene: TRBV10-2
d_gene: -
CDR3nt: TGCGCCAGCAGGTTAACCGGGACTGCAGACACAGATACGCAGTATTTT
CDR3aa: CASRLTGTADTDTQYF

j_gene: TRBJ2-7
abundance: once
v_gene: TRBV18
d_gene: -
CDR3nt: TGTGCCAGCTCACAGGGGGAAGACTCCTACGAGCAGTACTTC
CDR3aa: CASSQGEDSYEQYF

j_gene: TRBJ1-1
abundance: -
v_gene: TRBV6-5
d_gene: -
CDR3nt: TGTGCCAGCTCAAACCCTTTGCGGGACACTGAAGCTTTCTTT
CDR3aa: CASSNPLRDTEAFF

j_gene: TRBJ1-4
abundance: -
v_gene: TRBV5-1
d_gene: -
CDR3nt: TGCGCCAGCAGCTTGGGGGGCGACGCTGAAAAACTGTTTTTT
CDR3aa: CASSLGGDAEKLFF

j_gene: TRBJ1-1
abundance: -
v_gene: TRBV5-1
d_gene: -
CDR3nt: TGCGCCAGCAGCTTGTCGCAGGGGCCGAACGCTGAAGCTTTCTTT
CDR3aa: CASSLSQGPNAEAFF

j_gene: TRBJ1-3
abundance: -
v_gene: TRBV19
d_gene: TRBD1
CDR3nt: TGTGCCAGTAGTATCGGGGACAGTGGAAACACCATATATTTT
CDR3aa: CASSIGDSGNTIYF

j_gene: TRBJ2-3
abundance: -
v_gene: TRBV2
d_gene: -
CDR3nt: TGTGCCAGCAGTGAAACCACAGGGGGGGTCACAGATACGCAGTATTTT
CDR3aa: CASSETTGGVTDTQYF

j_gene: TRBJ2-3
abundance: -
v_gene: TRBV10-2
d_gene: TRBD1
CDR3nt: TGCGCCAGCAGGGGATGGACAGGGGGCCTAGCAGATACGCAGTATTTT
CDR3aa: CASRGWTGGLADTQYF

j_gene: TRBJ1-5
abundance: -
v_gene: TRBV7-9
d_gene: TRBD1
CDR3nt: TGTGCCAGCAGCTTAGCAGACAGGGGGCAAGGCAATCAGCCCCAGCATTTT
CDR3aa: CASSLADRGQGNQPQHF

j_gene: TRBJ2-1
abundance: -
v_gene: TRBV11-2
d_gene: TRBD2
CDR3nt: TGTGCCAGCAGCTTAGAATCAGCAGCGGGGGCCTACAATGAGCAGTTCTTC
CDR3aa: CASSLESAAGAYNEQFF

j_gene: TRBJ2-3
abundance: -
v_gene: TRBV9
d_gene: TRBD2
CDR3nt: TGTGCCAGCAGCGACCGCGGGGGGTCTAGCACAGATACGCAGTATTTT
CDR3aa: CASSDRGGSSTDTQYF

j_gene: TRBJ1-4
abundance: -
v_gene: TRBV6-5
d_gene: -
CDR3nt: TGTGCCAGCAGTTACTCTGCCGGGGGGCGCCGAGAAAAACTGTTTTTT
CDR3aa: CASSYSAGGRREKLFF

j_gene: TRBJ2-7
abundance: -
v_gene: TRBV19
d_gene: TRBD1
CDR3nt: TGTGCCAGTAGTATGGGGACAGTTAACTACGAGCAGTACTTC
CDR3aa: CASSMGTVNYEQYF

j_gene: TRBJ2-5
abundance: once
v_gene: TRBV10-3
d_gene: -
CDR3nt: TGTGCCATCAGTGAGTCGAATAGGGGAGGCGAGACCCAGTACTTC
CDR3aa: CAISESNRGGETQYF

j_gene: TRBJ2-3
abundance: -
v_gene: TRBV25-1
d_gene: -
CDR3nt: TGTGCCAGACCAAGGCGGGATTTCACGCCAGATACGCAGTATTTT
CDR3aa: CARPRRDFTPDTQYF

j_gene: TRBJ1-2
abundance: -
v_gene: TRBV5-1
d_gene: -
CDR3nt: TGCGCCAGCAGCTTGGCCGGGGAGTATGGCTACACCTTC
CDR3aa: CASSLAGEYGYTF

j_gene: TRBJ2-3
abundance: -
v_gene: TRBV4-2
d_gene: TRBD2
CDR3nt: TGTGCCAGCAGCCTTGCTGGCGGGAGGGTCTCATCTTTT
CDR3aa: CASSLAGGRVSSF

j_gene: TRBJ2-7
abundance: -
v_gene: TRBV2
d_gene: TRBD2
CDR3nt: TGTGCCAGCAGTGAAGGGACTAGCGGGAACCACGAGCAGTACTTC
CDR3aa: CASSEGTSGNHEQYF

j_gene: TRBJ1-2
abundance: -
v_gene: TRBV18
d_gene: TRBD1
CDR3nt: TGTGCCAGCTCACCACCGGGACAGGTGATCTATGGCTACACCTTC
CDR3aa: CASSPPGQVIYGYTF

j_gene: TRBJ1-1
abundance: -
v_gene: TRBV3-1/TRBV3-2
d_gene: TRBD1
CDR3nt: TGTGCCAGCAGCCAAGCCGGACAGGGGAGTACGATCGGTGAAGCTTTCTTT
CDR3aa: CASSQAGQGSTIGEAFF

j_gene: TRBJ2-4
abundance: -
v_gene: TRBV10-3
d_gene: -
CDR3nt: TGTGCCATCAGTGACCCGGGCCCAGGGGCCAAAAACATTCAGTACTTC
CDR3aa: CAISDPGPGAKNIQYF